The 25 T cell receptor beta chains given below trace back to one sample, sequenced in a study of blood T cell repertoires in COVID-19. Libraries were prepared by immunoSEQ multiplex PCR; TCRdb keeps only in-frame clonotypes and omits some of them. Of roughly 160,000 clones listed, around four fifths are singletons. Sequenced material: peripheral blood. These receptors came from a woman over 75 with COVID-19, enrolled during active disease.

This chain links TRBV28 with TRBJ1-1; D gene ambiguous. Per germline, CDR1 MDHEN and CDR2 SYDVKM. Trimming left V 4 bases short and J 10 bases short, with 13 bases between. The CDR3 contains 12 residues. The DNA of the CDR3 is TGTGCCAGCAGTTACCAGGTCCTTGGAGCTTTCTTT. Its translation is CASSYQVLGAFF.

With regard to this clone: Its ends do not fully match the called genes, so a read error is possible. The V call is TRBV28, the J call TRBJ2-3; TRBD2 matches at 7 bases. This CDR3 has 13 amino acids. The germline CDR1 and CDR2 sequences are MDHEN and SYDVKM. The CDR3 reads CASSFGLADLQNF. The DNA for the CDR3 is TGTGCCAGCAGTTTCGGGCTAGCGGACCTCCAGAATTTT.

The V and J genes are TRBV20-1 and TRBJ2-2, with a tentative D call TRBD1 (5 bases). CDR1 DFQATT and CDR2 SNEGSKA come from the germline V gene (reference sequence). This CDR3 is 14 amino acids long. Trimming took off 3 bases at V and 2 bases at J, with 10 bases between the two ends. This CDR3 reads CSASTQGNTGELFF. CDR3 in DNA: TGCAGTGCTAGTACTCAGGGCAACACCGGGGAGCTGTTTTTT.

The chain recombines TRBV5-1 with TRBJ1-1, with D perhaps TRBD1 (5 bases). CDR3 size: 14 residues. The V end lost 4 bases, the J end lost 4 bases, and 14 bases lay between the germline ends. Germline values: CDR1 SGHRS, CDR2 YFSETQ. CDR3 sequence: CASSVTDRGTEAFF. The CDR3 DNA reads TGCGCCAGCAGCGTGACAGATCGTGGCACTGAAGCTTTCTTT.

This chain connects TRBV28 to TRBJ1-2; 11 bases are shared with TRBD1. V was clipped by 2 bases and J by 5 bases; unmatched bases: 7. Per germline, CDR1 MDHEN and CDR2 SYDVKM. The CDR3 spans 16 residues. This chain's CDR3 is CASSLEMGTGGYGYTF. The CDR3 DNA reads TGTGCCAGCAGTTTAGAAATGGGGACAGGGGGATATGGCTACACCTTC.

V is TRBV2 and J is TRBJ1-6; D remains ambiguous. Trimming stripped 6 bases from V and 7 bases from J, with 7 bases between. The germline V gene encodes CDR1 SNHLY and CDR2 FYNNEI. The CDR3 consists of 12 residues. The CDR3 region is CASRRSNSPLHF. The DNA for the CDR3 is TGTGCCAGCAGGCGGTCGAATTCACCCCTCCACTTT.

The chain has TRBV9 and TRBJ1-1; D unresolved. Germline V gene data show CDR1 as SGDLS and CDR2 as YYNGEE. This CDR3 has 15 residues. V was cut by 3 bases and J by 3 bases, with 15 bases left in between. CDR3 sequence reads: CASSGRAAPDTEAFF. The CDR3 DNA reads as TGTGCCAGCAGCGGGAGGGCGGCCCCGGACACTGAAGCTTTCTTT.

A note on this clone: This CDR3 is also generated by other DNA sequences in the sample. The chain combines TRBV5-1 with TRBJ1-2; possible D gene TRBD1, 5 bases. Germline V gene data show CDR1 as SGHRS and CDR2 as YFSETQ. V was clipped by 0 bases and J by 2 bases, with 5 bases between them. CDR3 length: 13 amino acids. For the CDR3, the DNA is TGCGCCAGCAGCTTGGGACAGAACTATGGCTACACCTTC. This gives the protein CASSLGQNYGYTF.

This chain uses TRBV5-1 with TRBJ1-2; D is unclear. CDR3 length equals 13 residues. Trimming removed 4 bases from V and 10 bases from J, with 17 bases in between. CDR1 and CDR2 from the germline V gene are SGHRS and YFSETQ. This chain's CDR3 is CASSNAAGGFYTF. The CDR3 DNA sequence: TGCGCCAGCAGCAATGCGGCGGGTGGTTTCTACACCTTC.

This chain uses TRBV11-2 with TRBJ2-5, with a tentative D call TRBD1 (6 bases). The CDR3 extends over 14 amino acids. Germline V gives CDR1 SGHAT, CDR2 FQNNGV. V lost 6 bases to trimming and J lost 0 bases, with 11 bases between them. This chain's CDR3 is CASSRDRYQETQYF. In DNA, the CDR3 is TGTGCCAGCAGTCGAGACAGGTACCAAGAGACCCAGTACTTC.

This clone appeared a single time. The chain combines TRBV27 with TRBJ1-6; a weak D match, TRBD1 (5 bases). This CDR3 has 16 residues. V was clipped by 7 bases and J by 7 bases, with 20 bases between them. Germline lookup yields CDR1 MNHEY and CDR2 SMNVEV (reference sequence). The DNA for the CDR3 is TGTGCCAGCACCCCGGGACTGATTACTTCAAATTCACCCCTCCACTTT. Translating gives CASTPGLITSNSPLHF.

The chain uses TRBV18 and TRBJ1-4; unclear D gene. V was shortened by 3 bases and J by 6 bases, with 14 bases between the two germline ends. This CDR3 region has 15 residues. Germline V gene lookup returns CDR1 KGHSH and CDR2 LQKENI. CDR3 DNA: TGTGCCAGCTCACCCCGACTAGGAAGTTATGAAAAACTGTTTTTT. This gives the protein CASSPRLGSYEKLFF.

This chain connects TRBV3-1 (or the pseudogene TRBV3-2) to TRBJ2-5, with TRBD1 as a possible D gene (6 bases). The CDR3 has 12 residues. CDR1 LGHDT and CDR2 YNNKEL come from the germline V gene (reference sequence). The ends were cut back, 8 bases at V and 2 bases at J, with 9 bases in the middle. The CDR3 spells CASGGQQETQYF. As DNA, the CDR3 is TGTGCCAGCGGCGGACAGCAAGAGACCCAGTACTTC.

This CDR3 is CASSITVNTEAFF. DNA of the CDR3: TGTGCCAGCTCAATTACGGTGAACACTGAAGCTTTCTTT. V is TRBV18 and J is TRBJ1-1; D uncertain. CDR3 size: 13 residues. Germline loops: CDR1 KGHSH, CDR2 LQKENI. V was cut by 5 bases and J by 0 bases, with 7 bases left in between.

This rearrangement joins TRBV2 to TRBJ1-6; tentatively, D is TRBD1 (5 bases). Germline loops: CDR1 SNHLY, CDR2 FYNNEI. V was trimmed by 3 bases and J by 12 bases, leaving 12 bases between them. CDR3 length: 13 amino acids. CDR3 DNA: TGTGCCAGCAGTGACAGTGGTAGGGGACCCCTCCACTTT. This encodes CASSDSGRGPLHF.

The rearrangement uses TRBV5-1 and TRBJ1-2, with D maybe TRBD1 (6 bases). CDR3 length equals 13 residues. Germline V gene sequence: CDR1 SGHRS, CDR2 YFSETQ. V was cut by 5 bases and J by 4 bases, with 12 bases left in between. In DNA, the CDR3 is TGCGCCAGCAGTTCACAGGGAGCCTATGGCTACACCTTC. Protein product: CASSSQGAYGYTF.

A remark on this clone: A junction boundary mismatches the germline segment, possibly from a read error. The chain carries TRBV5-1 and TRBJ1-2; perhaps TRBD1 as D (5 bases). Per the germline V gene, CDR1 is SGHRS and CDR2 is YFSETQ. CDR3 size: 14 residues. CDR3 sequence: CASRLEGDVYGYTF. The CDR3 DNA is TGCGCCAGCAGATTGGAAGGGGATGTCTATGGCTACACCTTC.

The rearrangement joins TRBV10-2 to TRBJ2-7, with TRBD2 as a possible D gene (6 bases). V lost 8 bases and J 6 bases, leaving 20 bases between the germline ends. Germline V gives CDR1 WSHSY, CDR2 SAAADI. The CDR3 consists of 14 residues. The CDR3 nucleotides read TGCGCCAGCGGAGACCCGGGACTTATGAGCGAGCAGTACTTC. Amino acids: CASGDPGLMSEQYF.

The chain recombines TRBV15 with TRBJ1-1, with 9 bases identical to TRBD1. CDR3 length equals 12 residues. Germline V gene lookup returns CDR1 LNHNV and CDR2 YYDKDF (reference sequence). The ends lost 3 bases at V and 14 bases at J; junction bases unmatched: 7. The CDR3 region is CATSRTQGARFF. The CDR3 DNA follows: TGTGCCACCAGCAGGACACAGGGGGCGCGGTTCTTT.

DNA for the CDR3: TGTGCCAGCAGTGCAGGGGTCGAGAACACTGAAGCTTTCTTT. Translated: CASSAGVENTEAFF. V usage is TRBV2 and J usage is TRBJ1-1, with a weak D call TRBD1 (6 bases). Germline V gives CDR1 SNHLY, CDR2 FYNNEI. The length of the CDR3 is 14 residues. V was clipped by 4 bases and J by 1 base, with 10 bases between them. Full variable domain (missing parts from reference TRBV2 and TRBJ1-1): EPEVTQTPSHQVTQMGQEVILRCVPISNHLYFYWYRQILGQKVEFLVSFYNNEISEKSEIFDDQFSVERPDGSNFTLKIRSTKLEDSAMYFCASSAGVENTEAFFGQGTRLTVV.

The rearrangement links TRBV7-9 to TRBJ2-2; a weak D match, TRBD1 (5 bases). V lost 4 bases and J lost 5, with 14 bases in between. The CDR3 runs to 15 residues. Germline loops: CDR1 SEHNR, CDR2 FQNEAQ (reference sequence). CDR3 protein: CASSSIQGRTGELFF. Here the CDR3 DNA reads TGTGCCAGCAGCTCCATCCAGGGAAGAACCGGGGAGCTGTTTTTT.

The chain employs TRBV5-1 and TRBJ2-2; D possibly corresponds to TRBD1 (6 bases). V gave up 0 bases and J gave up 3 bases, with 9 bases separating them. Germline CDR1 reads SGHRS; CDR2 reads YFSETQ. This CDR3 comprises 15 residues. The CDR3 loop is CASSLVGADTGELFF. The DNA for the CDR3 is TGCGCCAGCAGCTTGGTGGGGGCCGACACCGGGGAGCTGTTTTTT.

This clone was observed once. This chain joins TRBV3-1 (or the pseudogene TRBV3-2) and TRBJ1-2; D might be TRBD1 (6 bases). CDR1 LGHDT and CDR2 YNNKEL come from the germline V gene (reference sequence). V was clipped by 1 base and J by 3 bases, with 18 bases between them. This CDR3 region has 17 residues. CDR3 nucleotides: TGTGCCAGCAGCCAAGGAGAAGCGGTAGCAGGGGACTATGGCTACACCTTC. It is translated as CASSQGEAVAGDYGYTF.

The chain uses TRBV5-1 and TRBJ1-2; 8 nucleotides match TRBD1. The V and J ends lost 0 bases and 0 bases, in that order; junction bases with no gene match: 4. Germline CDR1 reads SGHRS; CDR2 reads YFSETQ. The CDR3 consists of 16 residues. The CDR3 nucleotides are TGCGCCAGCAGCTTGGCGACAGGGGCGGCTAACTATGGCTACACCTTC. This sequence encodes CASSLATGAANYGYTF.

V usage is TRBV10-3 and J usage is TRBJ1-1; D is possibly TRBD1 (5 bases). Trimming left V 6 bases short and J 0 bases short, with 11 bases between. The CDR3 runs to 14 residues. Per the germline V gene, CDR1 is ENHRY and CDR2 is SYGVKD. CDR3 amino acids: CAISKTEMNTEAFF. In nucleotides, the CDR3 is TGTGCCATCAGCAAGACAGAGATGAACACTGAAGCTTTCTTT.